Each of the 10 T cell receptor beta chains below was sequenced from the same sample in a study of blood T cell repertoires in COVID-19. Measured with immunoSEQ multiplex PCR; TCRdb has only the in-frame clones, and not every one. The data contain some 100,000 clones, 88% of them seen just once; the ten biggest clones take up roughly 8.7%. Sequenced: peripheral blood. The receptors come from a woman aged 70 to 79 with acute or convalescent COVID-19.

The rearrangement joins TRBV3-1 (or the pseudogene TRBV3-2) to TRBJ1-1; tentative D call: TRBD1 (5 bases). Germline CDR1 LGHDT, CDR2 YNNKEL (reference sequence). This CDR3 contains 14 residues. Trimming cost V 4 bases and J 0 bases, with 9 bases left between them. This CDR3 reads CASSRGTVNTEAFF. DNA for the CDR3: TGTGCCAGCAGCCGCGGGACGGTGAACACTGAAGCTTTCTTT.

CDR3 protein: CASSELQPQHF. The CDR3 DNA sequence: TGTGCCAGCAGTGAACTTCAGCCCCAGCATTTT. The chain carries TRBV6-1 and TRBJ1-5; D gene ambiguous. V was trimmed by 2 bases and J by 6 bases, leaving 2 bases between them. The CDR3 runs to 11 residues. CDR1 and CDR2 from the germline V gene are MNHNS and SASEGT.

This clone was recorded a few times. DNA for the CDR3: TGTGCCAGCAGCTTAGGACCGGGACAAAACAATCAGCCCCAGCATTTT. Its translation: CASSLGPGQNNQPQHF. This chain joins TRBV7-2 and TRBJ1-5; the D gene is possibly TRBD1 (6 bases). The germline V gene encodes CDR1 SGHTA and CDR2 FQGNSA. V lost 1 base, J lost 3 bases, and 13 bases lay in between. The CDR3 loop spans 16 amino acids.

On this clone itself: Other DNA variants within this sample encode the same CDR3. This chain joins TRBV5-1 and TRBJ2-3; 8 nucleotides agree with TRBD2. Looked up from germline, CDR1 is SGHRS and CDR2 is YFSETQ. After removal of 2 bases from V and 2 bases from J, the junction contained 4 bases not matched to a gene. The CDR3 covers 15 residues. CDR3 residues: CASSLAGVPTDTQYF. CDR3 coding DNA: TGCGCCAGCAGCTTAGCGGGGGTACCCACAGATACGCAGTATTTT.

The rearrangement links TRBV7-9 to TRBJ2-1; TRBD2 aligns across 7 bases. Germline V gene sequence: CDR1 SEHNR, CDR2 FQNEAQ (reference sequence). The CDR3 consists of 16 residues. V was clipped by 1 base and J by 0 bases; unmatched bases: 3. CDR3: CASSLVAGASYNEQFF. The CDR3 nucleotides read TGTGCCAGCAGCTTAGTGGCGGGAGCCTCCTACAATGAGCAGTTCTTC. The full variable domain, rest sourced from reference TRBV7-9 and TRBJ2-1, is DTGVSQNPRHKITKRGQNVTFRCDPISEHNRLYWYRQTLGQGPEFLTYFQNEAQLEKSRLLSDRFSAERPKGSFSTLEIQRTEQGDSAMYLCASSLVAGASYNEQFFGPGTRLTVL.

This chain connects TRBV5-1 to TRBJ1-4; D perhaps matches TRBD1 (6 bases). V was pared by 6 bases and J by 5 bases, with 26 bases between. This CDR3 is 18 amino acids long. Per germline, CDR1 SGHRS and CDR2 YFSETQ. The DNA of the CDR3 is TGCGCCAGCACCCCCTTCGCGGTCACAGGGAGACAGAATGAAAAACTGTTTTTT. Protein: CASTPFAVTGRQNEKLFF.

The CDR3 region has the DNA TGTGCCGCGCTGTCGGAGGTGATCGGGGAGCTGTTTTTT. Translating it yields CAALSEVIGELFF. This sequence joins TRBV28 and TRBJ2-2; maybe TRBD2 (5 bases). The CDR3 sequence is 13 residues long. Per the germline V gene, CDR1 is MDHEN and CDR2 is SYDVKM. Trimming stripped 11 bases from V and 7 bases from J, with 17 bases between.

The chain uses TRBV4-1 and TRBJ2-5, with TRBD2 matching 10 bases. Germline V CDR1 and CDR2: MGHRA, YSYEKL. CDR3 size: 15 residues. With 3 bases clipped from V and 6 bases from J, the junction kept 7 bases outside the gene matches. The CDR3 nucleotides are TGCGCCAGCAGCCATACAGCGGGGGGGCAAAAGACCCAGTACTTC. Its protein is CASSHTAGGQKTQYF.

The chain uses TRBV19 and TRBJ2-5, with 9 bases lining up with TRBD1. This CDR3 is 13 amino acids long. From germline, CDR1 is LNHDA and CDR2 SQIVND (reference sequence). J lost 3 bases, V lost 5 bases, and 1 base had no gene match. The CDR3 region is CASSRTGEETQYF. For the CDR3, the DNA is TGTGCCAGTAGTCGGACAGGGGAAGAGACCCAGTACTTC.

The chain combines TRBV2 with TRBJ1-5; D is ambiguous. The CDR3 sequence is 14 residues long. V lost 1 base and J lost 5, with 9 bases in between. Germline V lookup: CDR1 SNHLY, CDR2 FYNNEI. CDR3 in amino acids: CASSEVSDYQPQHF. The CDR3 DNA follows: TGTGCCAGCAGTGAAGTGTCAGACTATCAGCCCCAGCATTTT.